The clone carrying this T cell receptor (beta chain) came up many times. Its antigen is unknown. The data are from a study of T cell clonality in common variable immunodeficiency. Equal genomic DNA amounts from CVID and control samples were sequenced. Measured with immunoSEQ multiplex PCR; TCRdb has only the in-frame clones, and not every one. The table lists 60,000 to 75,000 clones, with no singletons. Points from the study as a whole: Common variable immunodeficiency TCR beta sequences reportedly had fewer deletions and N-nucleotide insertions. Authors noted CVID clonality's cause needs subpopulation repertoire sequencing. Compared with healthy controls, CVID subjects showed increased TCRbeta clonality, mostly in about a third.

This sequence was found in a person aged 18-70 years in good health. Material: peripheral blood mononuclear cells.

CDR3 DNA (partial): TGTGCCAGCAGCTTAGCGCTAGCGGGAGGGCTCGAG. The encoded protein is CASSLALAGGLE. The whole CDR3 protein reads CASSLALAGGLEQYF. V gene TRBV7-9 combines with J gene TRBJ2-7; 12 bases are shared with TRBD2. Read coverage stops 3 residues before the CDR3 terminus; the germline J gene supplies the remainder. The germline V gene has CDR1 SEHNR and CDR2 FQNEAQ (reference sequence). The J segment lost 6 bases and the V segment lost 0 bases, leaving 3 bases of the junction unmatched. This CDR3 has 15 amino acids.